These 10 T cell receptor beta chains came from one sample sequenced in a study of blood T cell repertoires in COVID-19. The method was immunoSEQ multiplex PCR; TCRdb's version includes in-frame clones alone and lacks a portion of them. The sample holds about 180,000 clones, nearly 90% seen once. Sequencing was done on a sample of PBMCs or T cells enriched from blood (not recorded which). The receptors stem from a woman aged 40 to 50 with acute COVID-19.

Worth noting for this clone: Its ends do not fully match the called genes, so a read error is possible. The chain recombines TRBV19 with TRBJ2-5; 8 positions agree with TRBD1. In germline, CDR1 is LNHDA, CDR2 SQIVND (reference sequence). The CDR3 runs 16 residues. CDR3 sequence (DNA): TGTGCCAGTAGTCCTCCGGGACAGGCCCTCCAAGGGACCCAGTACTTC. Protein sequence: CASSPPGQALQGTQYF.

The V gene is TRBV7-2, the J gene TRBJ2-7; the match to TRBD2 covers 11 bases. The CDR3 sequence is 16 residues long. Germline V CDR1 and CDR2: SGHTA, FQGNSA. Trimming cost V 5 bases and J 5 bases; bases outside gene matches: 11. The CDR3 reads CASSTYSGRAGDEQYF. The CDR3 coding sequence is TGTGCCAGCAGCACTTATAGCGGGAGGGCTGGGGACGAGCAGTACTTC.

The chain couples TRBV3-1 (or the pseudogene TRBV3-2) to TRBJ1-2; D gene uncertain. The CDR3 has 17 amino acids. Germline V lookup: CDR1 LGHDT, CDR2 YNNKEL (reference sequence). Trimming took 0 bases from V and 1 from J, leaving 15 bases between them. The DNA for the CDR3 is TGTGCCAGCAGCCAAGATTTCGCGGAGCCTCATAACTATGGCTACACCTTC. Protein: CASSQDFAEPHNYGYTF.

The rearrangement uses TRBV18 and TRBJ1-1; TRBD1 matches at 7 bases. Trimming took 0 bases from V and 4 from J; bases not matched to a gene: 8. Per germline, CDR1 KGHSH and CDR2 LQKENI. This CDR3 has 16 amino acids. The CDR3 is CASSPPAGRGATEAFF. The DNA of the CDR3 is TGTGCCAGCTCACCACCGGCGGGCAGGGGGGCCACTGAAGCTTTCTTT.

The chain has TRBV19 and TRBJ2-1; 8 nucleotides agree with TRBD1. With 3 bases clipped from V and 1 base from J, the junction kept 2 bases outside the gene matches. The germline gives CDR1 LNHDA, CDR2 SQIVND (reference sequence). There are 15 residues in the CDR3. CDR3 nucleotide sequence: TGTGCCAGTAGTATGCAGGGGGCGTCCTACAATGAGCAGTTCTTC. It codes for CASSMQGASYNEQFF.

This clone was seen just once. This rearrangement joins TRBV7-9 to TRBJ2-3; 11 bases are shared with TRBD2. CDR1 is SEHNR, CDR2 FQNEAQ, per germline (reference sequence). V shed 3 bases and J 2 bases; nucleotides not matched to a gene: 7. The CDR3 has 17 amino acids. CDR3 DNA sequence: TGTGCCAGCAGCTTTTTGACTAGCGGGGCACTCACAGATACGCAGTATTTT. Encoded protein: CASSFLTSGALTDTQYF.

The J gene is TRBJ2-7, the V gene TRBV13; D remains ambiguous. Trimming removed 5 bases from V and 3 bases from J, with 8 bases in between. The CDR3 totals 12 residues. Looked up from germline, CDR1 is PRHDT and CDR2 is FYEKMQ (reference sequence). The CDR3 nucleotides are TGTGCCAGCAGCCTGCGCGGCTACGAGCAGTACTTC. Translating it yields CASSLRGYEQYF.

V gene TRBV2 combines with J gene TRBJ2-7; 9 nucleotides line up with TRBD1. Germline V gene sequence: CDR1 SNHLY, CDR2 FYNNEI. The CDR3 has 15 amino acids. The ends lost 6 bases at V and 4 bases at J; junction bases unmatched: 10. This chain's CDR3 is CASRSSGTGKYEQYF. CDR3 DNA sequence: TGTGCCAGCAGGTCATCAGGGACAGGGAAATACGAGCAGTACTTC. Full variable domain (rest looked up from reference TRBV2 and TRBJ2-7): EPEVTQTPSHQVTQMGQEVILRCVPISNHLYFYWYRQILGQKVEFLVSFYNNEISEKSEIFDDQFSVERPDGSNFTLKIRSTKLEDSAMYFCASRSSGTGKYEQYFGPGTRLTVT.

V is TRBV5-1 and J is TRBJ2-1; D is unresolved. The CDR3 runs to 15 residues. Germline V gene sequence: CDR1 SGHRS, CDR2 YFSETQ. Trimming cost V 0 bases and J 6 bases, with 13 bases left between them. The CDR3 DNA is TGCGCCAGCAGCTTGGATTCCCTACTTGGCAATGAGCAGTTCTTC. Its protein product is CASSLDSLLGNEQFF.

The chain combines TRBV5-8 with TRBJ2-7; TRBD1 is a possible D gene (6 bases). Germline V gene data show CDR1 as SGHTS and CDR2 as YDEGEE. The CDR3 totals 14 residues. The V end was cut by 3 bases, the J end by 2 bases, with 12 bases between. The CDR3: CASSSRTDTYEQYF. The CDR3 DNA reads TGTGCCAGCAGCTCGAGGACAGATACCTACGAGCAGTACTTC.